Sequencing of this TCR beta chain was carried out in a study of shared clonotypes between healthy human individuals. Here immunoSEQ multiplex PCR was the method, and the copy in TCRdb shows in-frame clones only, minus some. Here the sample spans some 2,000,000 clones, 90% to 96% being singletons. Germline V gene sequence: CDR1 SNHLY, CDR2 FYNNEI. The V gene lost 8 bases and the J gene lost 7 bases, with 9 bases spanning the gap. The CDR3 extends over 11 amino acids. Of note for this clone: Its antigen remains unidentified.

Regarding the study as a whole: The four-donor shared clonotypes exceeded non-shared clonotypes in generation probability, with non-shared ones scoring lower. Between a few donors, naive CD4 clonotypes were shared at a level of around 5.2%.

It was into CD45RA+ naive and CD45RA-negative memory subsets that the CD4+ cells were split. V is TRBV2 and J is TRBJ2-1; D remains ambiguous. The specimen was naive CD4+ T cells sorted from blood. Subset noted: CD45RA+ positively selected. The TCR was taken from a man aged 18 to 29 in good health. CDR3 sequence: CASGQTNEQFF. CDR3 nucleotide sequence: TGTGCCAGCGGTCAGACTAATGAGCAGTTCTTC.